A single sample gave rise to the 21 T cell receptor beta chains below, sequenced in a study of blood T cell repertoires in COVID-19 (dated by TCRdb to the early 2020s). The receptor library was made with the immunoSEQ multiplex PCR assay. What TCRdb holds here is the immuneACCESS table cut down to in-frame rearrangements. Part of the clones is not present; checked against another copy, under half of the missing clones reflect an unresolved V gene, and the others are unexplained. A total of 150,000 to 200,000 clones appear in this sample, 82% of them only once. Clones ranked in the top ten supply about a fifth of the sample. The specimen was peripheral blood. These receptors came from an elderly woman with acute or convalescent COVID-19.

The count of this clone is one. The V call is TRBV3-1 (or the pseudogene TRBV3-2), the J call TRBJ2-7; 7 positions agree with TRBD2. Trimming cost V 4 bases and J 6 bases; bases outside gene matches: 15. Germline values: CDR1 LGHDT, CDR2 YNNKEL (reference sequence). The CDR3 totals 16 residues. This CDR3 reads CASSPYGGRGALEQYF. The CDR3 DNA reads TGTGCCAGCAGCCCCTACGGGGGGAGAGGGGCCCTCGAGCAGTACTTC.

This clone was seen only a few times. The chain combines TRBV14 with TRBJ1-2, with 7 bases fitting TRBD1. CDR1 and CDR2 from the germline V gene are SGHDN and FVKESK. The CDR3 has 13 residues. The J segment lost 5 bases and the V segment lost 8 bases, leaving 8 bases of the junction unmatched. The chain's CDR3 is CASAKGQRYGYTF. CDR3 coding DNA: TGTGCCAGCGCTAAGGGACAGAGATATGGCTACACCTTC.

This clone appeared once. The chain joins TRBV6-2 or TRBV6-3 to TRBJ2-1; D possibly corresponds to TRBD2 (6 bases). The CDR3 runs to 15 residues. CDR1 and CDR2 (germline): MNHEY, SVGEGT. Trimming pared 2 bases from V and 7 bases from J, leaving 15 bases between. The CDR3 DNA is TGTGCCAGCAGTTACCGGCGGGAAATTTCTAATGAGCAGTTCTTC. It yields the protein CASSYRREISNEQFF.

This sequence joins TRBV7-9 and TRBJ2-7; TRBD1 aligns across 10 bases. Germline CDR1 is SEHNR and CDR2 is FQNEAQ (reference sequence). The V and J ends lost 5 bases and 4 bases, in that order; junction bases with no gene match: 11. This CDR3 contains 16 residues. The CDR3: CASSRGDRGSFYEQYF. In DNA form, the CDR3 reads TGTGCCAGCAGCCGAGGGGACAGGGGTTCTTTTTACGAGCAGTACTTC.

The chain uses TRBV7-9 and TRBJ2-2; weak D call: TRBD1 (5 bases). CDR3 size: 13 residues. Germline lookup yields CDR1 SEHNR and CDR2 FQNEAQ (reference sequence). V lost 3 bases to trimming and J lost 7 bases, with 9 bases between them. The CDR3 spells CASSFTQGGELFF. CDR3 nucleotide sequence: TGTGCCAGCAGCTTTACCCAGGGCGGGGAGCTGTTTTTT.

In its sample, this clone was seen once. The gene calls are TRBV6-5 and TRBJ2-5; 9 bases fit TRBD2. The CDR3 has 15 residues. From germline, CDR1 is MNHEY and CDR2 SVGAGI. Trimming removed 5 bases from V and 5 bases from J; junction bases left unmatched: 9. The chain's CDR3 is CASSPTAAGGETQYF. The DNA of the CDR3 is TGTGCCAGCAGTCCGACGGCAGCGGGAGGTGAGACCCAGTACTTC.

This clone was seen more than once but under ten times. The chain joins TRBV5-1 to TRBJ2-3; 11 bases match TRBD2. This CDR3 has 15 amino acids. After removal of 6 bases from V and 4 bases from J, the junction contained 7 bases not matched to a gene. Germline CDR1 SGHRS, CDR2 YFSETQ. DNA for the CDR3: TGCGCCAGCACCACTAGCGGGAGTGCTGCAGATACGCAGTATTTT. This translates into CASTTSGSAADTQYF.

As regards this clone: Different DNA sequences within this sample yield the same CDR3. The chain is built from TRBV30 and TRBJ1-1, with a weak D call TRBD1 (6 bases). Trimming cost V 4 bases and J 5 bases, with 8 bases left between them. Germline CDR1 reads GTSNPN; CDR2 reads SVGIG (reference sequence). The CDR3 sequence is 11 residues long. In nucleotides, the CDR3 is TGTGCCTGGACAGGGGTGACTGAAGCTTTCTTT. It yields the protein CAWTGVTEAFF.

The chain couples TRBV28 to TRBJ1-2; D unresolved. Between the trimmed V and J ends, which lost 3 bases and 0 bases, there was a span of 5 bases. The CDR3 length is 13 residues. Germline V CDR1 and CDR2: MDHEN, SYDVKM. As DNA, the CDR3 is TGTGCCAGCAGTTTTTCCACTAACTATGGCTACACCTTC. Its protein product is CASSFSTNYGYTF.

The sample holds a few counts of this clone. This rearrangement joins TRBV2 to TRBJ2-7; 8 bases align to TRBD1. This CDR3 is 14 amino acids long. Germline V gene lookup returns CDR1 SNHLY and CDR2 FYNNEI. Trimming took 6 bases from V and 5 from J; bases not matched to a gene: 9. The CDR3 region is CASRRLDRGHEQYF. The CDR3 region has the DNA TGTGCCAGCAGGAGACTTGACAGGGGTCACGAGCAGTACTTC.

The chain has TRBV5-8 and TRBJ1-2, with TRBD1 matching over 9 bases. Unmatched junction bases numbered 5, after V lost 0 bases and J lost 8 bases. The germline CDR1 and CDR2 sequences are SGHTS and YDEGEE. The CDR3 contains 14 residues. CDR3 sequence reads: CASSLGRTGDGYTF. DNA for the CDR3: TGTGCCAGCAGCTTGGGGAGGACAGGGGACGGCTACACCTTC.

The chain uses TRBV10-3 and TRBJ2-7, with TRBD1 matching 9 bases. The junction had 11 bases not matched to a gene; V was cut back by 5 bases and J by 3 bases. This CDR3 comprises 16 residues. Germline CDR1 is ENHRY and CDR2 is SYGVKD. The CDR3 here is CAISYHARTGDYEQYF. In nucleotides, the CDR3 is TGTGCCATCAGTTACCACGCGAGGACAGGGGACTACGAGCAGTACTTC.

The chain combines TRBV5-6 with TRBJ2-2, with D possibly TRBD2 on 7 matching bases. Trimming cost V 2 bases and J 2 bases, with 16 bases left between them. CDR3 length: 17 residues. Germline-derived CDR1 and CDR2 are SGHDT and YYEEEE. This CDR3 is CASSFRWRGRNTGELFF. The CDR3 bases are TGTGCCAGCAGCTTTCGCTGGCGGGGGCGAAACACCGGGGAGCTGTTTTTT.

The V and J genes are TRBV5-4 and TRBJ2-2, with D possibly being TRBD1 (6 bases). Deletions cut 6 bases from V and 2 bases from J, with 17 bases between. This CDR3 has 16 residues. Per the germline V gene, CDR1 is SGHNT and CDR2 is YYREEE (reference sequence). CDR3 region: CASTPGDRYNTGELFF. CDR3 coding DNA: TGTGCCAGCACCCCAGGGGACCGCTATAACACCGGGGAGCTGTTTTTT.

The chain employs TRBV9 and TRBJ2-1; D gene unclear. V was clipped by 3 bases and J by 3 bases, with 19 bases between them. The CDR3 totals 17 residues. Germline V gives CDR1 SGDLS, CDR2 YYNGEE. CDR3 sequence: CASSAPLARPGYNEQFF. CDR3 coding DNA: TGTGCCAGCAGCGCCCCTTTGGCACGGCCAGGCTACAATGAGCAGTTCTTC.

This clone turned up a few times. The chain couples TRBV6-5 to TRBJ2-1; D gene uncertain. This CDR3 contains 15 residues. CDR1 MNHEY and CDR2 SVGAGI come from the germline V gene. The V end was cut by 0 bases, the J end by 7 bases, with 13 bases between. CDR3 loop: CASSYSIGVRNEQFF. CDR3 in DNA: TGTGCCAGCAGTTACTCGATTGGAGTGCGGAATGAGCAGTTCTTC.

The rearrangement uses TRBV7-9 and TRBJ1-2; no clear D. Looked up from germline, CDR1 is SEHNR and CDR2 is FQNEAQ (reference sequence). The CDR3 is 14 amino acids. The V end lost 4 bases, the J end lost 4 bases, and 13 bases lay between the germline ends. The CDR3 here is CASSSSGLRYGYTF. The CDR3 DNA is TGTGCCAGCAGCTCCTCAGGACTGCGCTATGGCTACACCTTC.

This clone was recorded only once. The J gene is TRBJ1-5, the V gene TRBV5-1; D is unresolved. V dropped 0 bases and J dropped 6 bases, with 10 bases sitting between them. The CDR3 covers 14 residues. The germline CDR1 and CDR2 sequences are SGHRS and YFSETQ. This chain's CDR3 is CASSLESESQPQHF. The CDR3 DNA reads TGCGCCAGCAGCTTGGAAAGTGAGTCTCAGCCCCAGCATTTT.

The chain carries TRBV4-3 and TRBJ2-7; perhaps TRBD2 as D (6 bases). With 1 base removed from V and 4 bases from J, the gap between germline ends came to 11 bases. Germline-derived CDR1 and CDR2 are LGHNA and YSLEER. The CDR3 is made up of 14 amino acids. The CDR3 DNA follows: TGCGCCAGCAGCCAAGGATGGAGGGAGTACGAGCAGTACTTC. Protein: CASSQGWREYEQYF.

For the CDR3, the DNA is TGTGCCAGCAGTATCCTTAGGACAGGGGGCCCTAACTATGGCTACACCTTC. Translated, it gives CASSILRTGGPNYGYTF. V and J are TRBV6-4 and TRBJ1-2; 11 bases fit TRBD1. J was trimmed by 0 bases and V by 5 bases; bases with no gene match: 8. The germline gives CDR1 MRHNA, CDR2 SNTAGT. This CDR3 spans 17 amino acids.

V is TRBV27 and J is TRBJ2-7, with a weak D call TRBD1 (6 bases). This CDR3 spans 14 amino acids. V lost 5 bases to trimming and J lost 4 bases, with 15 bases between them. Looked up from germline, CDR1 is MNHEY and CDR2 is SMNVEV (reference sequence). DNA for the CDR3: TGTGCCAGCAGTCTAAAGGGGGTGGGGTACGAGCAGTACTTC. It encodes CASSLKGVGYEQYF.